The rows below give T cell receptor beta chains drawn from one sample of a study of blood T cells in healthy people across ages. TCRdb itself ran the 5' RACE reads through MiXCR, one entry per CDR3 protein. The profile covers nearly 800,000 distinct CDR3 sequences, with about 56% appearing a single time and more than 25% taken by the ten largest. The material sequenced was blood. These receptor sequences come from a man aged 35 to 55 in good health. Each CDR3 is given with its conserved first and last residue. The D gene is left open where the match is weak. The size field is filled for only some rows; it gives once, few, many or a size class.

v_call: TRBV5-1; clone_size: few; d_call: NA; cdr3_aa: CASSLGQSAGETQYF
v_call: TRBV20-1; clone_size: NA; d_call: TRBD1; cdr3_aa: CSARETDRDQGTQYF
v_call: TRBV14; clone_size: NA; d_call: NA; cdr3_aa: CASSLSRTDNEKLFF
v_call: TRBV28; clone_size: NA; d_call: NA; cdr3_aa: CASSSRLETQYF
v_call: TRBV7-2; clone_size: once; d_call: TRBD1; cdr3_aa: CASSSIVRTGGSREQYF
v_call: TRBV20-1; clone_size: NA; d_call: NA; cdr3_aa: CSAEKMVDPNTDTQYF
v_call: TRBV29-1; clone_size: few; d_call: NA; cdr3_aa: CSVERGSANQFF
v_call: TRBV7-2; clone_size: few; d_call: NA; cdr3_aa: CASSPRPQETQYF
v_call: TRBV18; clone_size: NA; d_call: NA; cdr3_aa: CASSLFDRPQETQYF
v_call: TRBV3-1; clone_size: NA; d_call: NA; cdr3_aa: CASRTSSRQGNYTEAFF
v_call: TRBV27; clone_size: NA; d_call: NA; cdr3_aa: CASSSDRHSTDTQYF
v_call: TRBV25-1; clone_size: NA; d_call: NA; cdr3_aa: CASSESGGTEPQHF
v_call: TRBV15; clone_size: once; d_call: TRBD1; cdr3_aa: CATSRDLRDRGSDTQYF
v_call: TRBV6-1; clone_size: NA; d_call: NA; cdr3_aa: CASRDAGLARYEQYF
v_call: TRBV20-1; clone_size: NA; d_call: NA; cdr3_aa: CSAFEGGGQETQYF
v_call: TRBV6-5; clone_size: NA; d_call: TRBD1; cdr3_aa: CASSPGQPWTYEQYF
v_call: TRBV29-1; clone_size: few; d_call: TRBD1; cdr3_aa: CSVVAAGGYEQYF
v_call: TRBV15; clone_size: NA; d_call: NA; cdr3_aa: CATSPGIDEETQYF
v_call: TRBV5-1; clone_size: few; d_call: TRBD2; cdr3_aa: CASSLMASGGAYNEQFF
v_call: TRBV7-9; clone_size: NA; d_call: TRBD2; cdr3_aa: CASSPVGLAGGPQYYEQYF